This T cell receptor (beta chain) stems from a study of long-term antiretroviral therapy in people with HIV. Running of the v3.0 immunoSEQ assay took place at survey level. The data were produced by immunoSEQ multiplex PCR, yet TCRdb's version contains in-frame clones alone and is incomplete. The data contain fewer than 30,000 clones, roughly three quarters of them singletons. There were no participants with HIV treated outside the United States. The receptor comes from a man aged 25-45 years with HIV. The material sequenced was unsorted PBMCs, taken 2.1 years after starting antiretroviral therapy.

The CDR3 sequence: CASSPGPYQETQYF. CDR3 nucleotides: TGTGCCAGCAGCCCGGGACCCTACCAAGAGACCCAGTACTTC. The V gene is TRBV5-4, the J gene TRBJ2-5; D could derive from TRBD1 or TRBD2 (5 bases each). Trimming removed 4 bases at V and 0 bases at J, with 10 bases between. The CDR3 loop spans 14 amino acids. CDR1 and CDR2 from the germline V gene are SGHNT and YYREEE (reference sequence).